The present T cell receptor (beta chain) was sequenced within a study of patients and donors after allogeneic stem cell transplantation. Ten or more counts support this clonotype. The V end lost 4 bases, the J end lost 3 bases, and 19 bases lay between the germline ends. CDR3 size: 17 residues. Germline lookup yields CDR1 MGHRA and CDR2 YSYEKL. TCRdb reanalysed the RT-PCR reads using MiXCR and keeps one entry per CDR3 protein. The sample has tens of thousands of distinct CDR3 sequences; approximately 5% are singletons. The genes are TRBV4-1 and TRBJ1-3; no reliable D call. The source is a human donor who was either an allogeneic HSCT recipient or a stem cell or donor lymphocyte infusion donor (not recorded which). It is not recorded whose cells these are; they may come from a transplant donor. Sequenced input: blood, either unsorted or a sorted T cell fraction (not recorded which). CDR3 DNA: TGCGCCAGCAGCCCCGGAAGGACTTTAATAAATGGAAACACCATATATTTT. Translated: CASSPGRTLINGNTIYF.